This entry features one T cell receptor (beta chain) sequence. Its antigen remains unknown. This sample is drawn from a study of CXCR3-negative and CXCR3-positive naive CD8 T cells. Study-wide context: Total TRB output reached 130 million or so reads, about 1.5 +/- 0.3 million per library. Study-wide points: CXCR3-positive naive cells had more hydrophobic TRB CDR3s than CXCR3-negative naive cells. Partly lower CXCR3 expression followed cryopreservation, and most assays relied on fresh PBMCs.

The method, 5' RACE with UMI labels, was used to prepare the TRB cDNA libraries. TCRdb re-called the 5' RACE reads, yielding one record per CDR3 amino acid sequence without DNA. The sample totals 130,000 to 150,000 distinct CDR3 sequences; its top ten clones hold about 0.3%. The CDR3 runs to 20 residues. Per germline, CDR1 SEHNR and CDR2 FQNEAQ (reference sequence). The rearrangement uses TRBV7-9 and TRBJ1-5; the TRBD1 assignment by TCRdb is unverifiable without DNA. This receptor was obtained from a human donor in good health. Some clones in this sample may be carry-over from other donors' samples. The sequenced material came from naive CXCR3+ CD8+ T cells from blood. As to subset: CD45RO-CCR7+CD27+CD95- naive CD8+ T cells expressing CXCR3 (TNR3+). The CDR3 region is CASSLPRDRDADSRSQPQHF. Looking up the rest from reference TRBV7-9 and TRBJ1-5 gives the full variable domain: DTGVSQNPRHKITKRGQNVTFRCDPISEHNRLYWYRQTLGQGPEFLTYFQNEAQLEKSRLLSDRFSAERPKGSFSTLEIQRTEQGDSAMYLCASSLPRDRDADSRSQPQHFGDGTRLSIL.